A selection of T cell receptor beta chains follows, all from one sample in a study of blood T cell repertoires in COVID-19. Measured with immunoSEQ multiplex PCR; TCRdb has only the in-frame clones, and not every one. Among 250,000 to 300,000 clones listed, roughly 91% were seen once. The sample consisted of PBMCs or T cells enriched from blood (not recorded which). These receptors originate from a man in his forties who had recovered from COVID-19. Both conserved end residues are part of each CDR3. The D gene is left open where the match is weak. Clone size is not always given. Where it is, it says once, few, many or a class for expanded clones.

len: 17
abundance: .
j_gene: TRBJ1-1
d_gene: .
v_gene: TRBV11-3
CDR3nt: TGTGCCAGCGGCTCTATGGGGGGGATCGGCCAGAACACTGAAGCTTTCTTT
CDR3aa: CASGSMGGIGQNTEAFF

len: 16
abundance: .
j_gene: TRBJ1-1
d_gene: .
v_gene: TRBV28
CDR3nt: TGTGCCAGCAGCGCCGCCGGTGTGCAAATGAACACTGAAGCTTTCTTT
CDR3aa: CASSAAGVQMNTEAFF

len: 14
abundance: .
j_gene: TRBJ2-1
d_gene: TRBD2
v_gene: TRBV29-1
CDR3nt: TGCAGCGTCGGGACTAGCGGGGCCTACAATGAGCAGTTCTTC
CDR3aa: CSVGTSGAYNEQFF

len: 16
abundance: once
j_gene: TRBJ1-2
d_gene: TRBD1
v_gene: TRBV4-2
CDR3nt: TGTGCCAGCAGCCAAGATATGGGACAGGGGGCGGAAGGCTACACCTTC
CDR3aa: CASSQDMGQGAEGYTF

len: 14
abundance: .
j_gene: TRBJ1-1
d_gene: TRBD1
v_gene: TRBV6-1
CDR3nt: TGTGCCAGCAGTGAATGGACAGGGAACACTGAAGCTTTCTTT
CDR3aa: CASSEWTGNTEAFF

len: 15
abundance: .
j_gene: TRBJ2-1
d_gene: TRBD2
v_gene: TRBV7-6
CDR3nt: TGTGCCAGCAGCAGTCTAGCGGGGTCAGTCAATGAGCAGTTCTTC
CDR3aa: CASSSLAGSVNEQFF

len: 14
abundance: .
j_gene: TRBJ1-1
d_gene: TRBD1
v_gene: TRBV10-3
CDR3nt: TGTGCCATCAGTAACCAGGGGGCGAACACTGAAGCTTTCTTT
CDR3aa: CAISNQGANTEAFF

len: 16
abundance: .
j_gene: TRBJ2-7
d_gene: TRBD2
v_gene: TRBV18
CDR3nt: TGTGCCAGCTCACAAACAACTAGCGGGGGGGGATACGAGCAGTACTTC
CDR3aa: CASSQTTSGGGYEQYF

len: 14
abundance: .
j_gene: TRBJ2-2
d_gene: TRBD2
v_gene: TRBV29-1
CDR3nt: TGCAGCGTTGTTGGGACTAGCGGGGGCGGGGAGCTGTTTTTT
CDR3aa: CSVVGTSGGGELFF

len: 15
abundance: .
j_gene: TRBJ1-6
d_gene: TRBD1
v_gene: TRBV6-5
CDR3nt: TGTGCCAGCAGTTCCCCGGGACAGGTCATCAGGACCCTCCACTTT
CDR3aa: CASSSPGQVIRTLHF

len: 14
abundance: .
j_gene: TRBJ2-2
d_gene: .
v_gene: TRBV4-1
CDR3nt: TGCGCCAGCAGCCAGCCCTTGAGTACCGGGGAGCTGTTTTTT
CDR3aa: CASSQPLSTGELFF

len: 15
abundance: .
j_gene: TRBJ2-2
d_gene: .
v_gene: TRBV7-9
CDR3nt: TGTGCCAGCAGCTTAGCGTTTTTCGGGACCGGGGAGCTGTTTTTT
CDR3aa: CASSLAFFGTGELFF

len: 14
abundance: .
j_gene: TRBJ1-2
d_gene: .
v_gene: TRBV19
CDR3nt: TGTGCCAGTAGTATATTTCCGGGATACTATGGCTACACCTTC
CDR3aa: CASSIFPGYYGYTF

len: 15
abundance: once
j_gene: TRBJ2-1
d_gene: .
v_gene: TRBV11-3
CDR3nt: TGTGCCAGCAGCTTAGAATCCAGCTCCTACAATGAGCAGTTCTTC
CDR3aa: CASSLESSSYNEQFF

len: 14
abundance: .
j_gene: TRBJ2-7
d_gene: .
v_gene: TRBV7-2
CDR3nt: TGTGCCAGCAGCCCAGGGAACGGGCCGGTCGAGCAGTACTTC
CDR3aa: CASSPGNGPVEQYF

len: 14
abundance: .
j_gene: TRBJ2-7
d_gene: TRBD2
v_gene: TRBV28
CDR3nt: TGTGCCAGCAGTTTACTCGCGGGAGCCAAAGAGCAGTACTTC
CDR3aa: CASSLLAGAKEQYF

len: 14
abundance: .
j_gene: TRBJ1-1
d_gene: TRBD1
v_gene: TRBV29-1
CDR3nt: TGCAGCGTAGAACAGGGGGCGCGTGTTACTGAAGCTTTCTTT
CDR3aa: CSVEQGARVTEAFF

len: 15
abundance: .
j_gene: TRBJ2-7
d_gene: .
v_gene: TRBV11-2
CDR3nt: TGTGCCAGCAGCTTAGGGCCGGGACAAGCCTACGAGCAGTACTTC
CDR3aa: CASSLGPGQAYEQYF

len: 14
abundance: few
j_gene: TRBJ1-4
d_gene: TRBD1
v_gene: TRBV11-3
CDR3nt: TGTGCCAGCAGCTTTAGACAGGGAGAGGAAAAACTGTTTTTT
CDR3aa: CASSFRQGEEKLFF

len: 17
abundance: .
j_gene: TRBJ2-1
d_gene: TRBD2
v_gene: TRBV11-1
CDR3nt: TGTGCCAGCAGCTTAGCCCTAGCGGACCATAACTACAATGAGCAGTTCTTC
CDR3aa: CASSLALADHNYNEQFF